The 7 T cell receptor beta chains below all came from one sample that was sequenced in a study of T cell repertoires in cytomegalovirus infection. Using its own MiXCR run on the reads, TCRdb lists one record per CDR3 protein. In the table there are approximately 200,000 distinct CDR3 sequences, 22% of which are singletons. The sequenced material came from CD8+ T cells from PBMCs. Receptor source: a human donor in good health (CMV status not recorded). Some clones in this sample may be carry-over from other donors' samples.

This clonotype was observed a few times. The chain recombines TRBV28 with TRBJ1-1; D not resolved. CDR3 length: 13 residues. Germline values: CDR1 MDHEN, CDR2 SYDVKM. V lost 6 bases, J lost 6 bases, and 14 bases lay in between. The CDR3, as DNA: TGTGCCAGCAGGATACCGCCCGGTGCTGAAGCTTTCTTT. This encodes CASRIPPGAEAFF. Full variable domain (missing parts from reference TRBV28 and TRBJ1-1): DVKVTQSSRYLVKRTGEKVFLECVQDMDHENMFWYRQDPGLGLRLIYFSYDVKMKEKGDIPEGYSVSREKKERFSLILESASTNQTSMYLCASRIPPGAEAFFGQGTRLTVV.

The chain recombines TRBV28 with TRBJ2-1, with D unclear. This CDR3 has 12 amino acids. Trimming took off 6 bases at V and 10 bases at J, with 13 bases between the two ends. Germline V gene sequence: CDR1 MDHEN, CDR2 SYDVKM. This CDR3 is CASSRASDEQFF. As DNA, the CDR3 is TGTGCCAGCAGCCGGGCCTCCGACGAGCAGTTCTTC.

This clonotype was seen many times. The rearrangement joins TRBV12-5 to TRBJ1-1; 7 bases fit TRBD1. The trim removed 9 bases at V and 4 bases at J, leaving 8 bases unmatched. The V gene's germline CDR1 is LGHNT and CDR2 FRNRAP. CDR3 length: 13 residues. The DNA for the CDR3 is TGTGCTAGCGCTACAGGGGTTGGCACTGAAGCTTTCTTT. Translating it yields CASATGVGTEAFF.

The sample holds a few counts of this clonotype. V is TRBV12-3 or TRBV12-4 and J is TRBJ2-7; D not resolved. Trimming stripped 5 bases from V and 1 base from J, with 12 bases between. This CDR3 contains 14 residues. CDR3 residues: CASSNSFGSYEQYF. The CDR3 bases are TGTGCCAGCAGTAACAGTTTCGGTTCCTACGAGCAGTACTTC.

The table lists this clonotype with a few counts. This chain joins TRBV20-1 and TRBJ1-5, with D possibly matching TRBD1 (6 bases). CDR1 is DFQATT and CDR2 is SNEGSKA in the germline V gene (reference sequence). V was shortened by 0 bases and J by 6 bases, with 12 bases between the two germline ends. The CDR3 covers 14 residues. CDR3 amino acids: CSARDSWGAQPQHF. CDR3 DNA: TGCAGTGCTAGAGATTCTTGGGGGGCTCAGCCCCAGCATTTT.

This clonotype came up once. This CDR3 reads CARILGVGINEQFF. The CDR3 nucleotides read TGTGCCAGAATTTTGGGTGTGGGGATCAATGAGCAGTTCTTC. This chain uses TRBV10-3 with TRBJ2-1; D gene unclear. Trimming cost V 10 bases and J 6 bases, with 19 bases left between them. CDR1 is ENHRY, CDR2 SYGVKD, per germline. CDR3 length equals 14 residues.

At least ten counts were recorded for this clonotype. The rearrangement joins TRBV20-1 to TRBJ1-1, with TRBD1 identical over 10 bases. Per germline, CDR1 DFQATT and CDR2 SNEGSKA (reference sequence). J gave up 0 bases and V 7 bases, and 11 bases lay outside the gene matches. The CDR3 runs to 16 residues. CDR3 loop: CSVKTGGLIMNTEAFF. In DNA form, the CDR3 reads TGCAGTGTTAAGACAGGGGGCCTCATTATGAACACTGAAGCTTTCTTT.